Following are 25 T cell receptor beta chains from one sample sequenced in a study of blood T cell repertoires in COVID-19. Profiled with immunoSEQ multiplex PCR; TCRdb holds only in-frame clones, not every one. The sample comprises approximately 110,000 clones, around 85% of which are singletons, and 3.2% rests with the top ten. What was sequenced was peripheral blood. The receptors shown here come from a woman of 80 years or more with COVID-19, enrolled during active disease.

V is TRBV6-6 and J is TRBJ2-1; 9 bases align to TRBD2. V was clipped by 6 bases and J by 0 bases; unmatched bases: 6. The length of the CDR3 is 16 residues. The germline gives CDR1 MNHNY, CDR2 SVGAGI (reference sequence). CDR3 DNA: TGTGCCAGCAGAGGGCTAGCGGGGTTCTCCTACAATGAGCAGTTCTTC. It translates to CASRGLAGFSYNEQFF.

The chain links TRBV24-1 to TRBJ1-4; TRBD1 agrees at 7 bases. V lost 4 bases and J lost 6; bases outside the gene matches: 10. This CDR3 has 16 residues. The V gene's germline CDR1 is KGHDR and CDR2 SFDVKD. In DNA, the CDR3 is TGTGCCACCAGTGACCCCCGACAGGGACCGGATGAAAAACTGTTTTTT. Protein sequence: CATSDPRQGPDEKLFF.

In this sample, this clone turned up a few times. This chain links TRBV3-1 (or the pseudogene TRBV3-2) with TRBJ1-2; weak D call: TRBD1 (6 bases). Trimming pared 5 bases from V and 3 bases from J, leaving 16 bases between. CDR1 and CDR2 from the germline V gene are LGHDT and YNNKEL (reference sequence). This CDR3 region has 15 residues. The CDR3 reads CASSYRVLQDYGYTF. CDR3 nucleotide sequence: TGTGCCAGCAGCTACAGGGTGTTGCAGGACTATGGCTACACCTTC.

The chain uses TRBV7-2 and TRBJ1-1; D may be TRBD1 (6 bases). CDR3 length: 13 amino acids. The germline V gene encodes CDR1 SGHTA and CDR2 FQGNSA. The ends were cut back, 2 bases at V and 5 bases at J, with 9 bases in the middle. CDR3 bases: TGTGCCAGCAGCTTAACAGGGACGACTGAAGCTTTCTTT. The encoded protein is CASSLTGTTEAFF.

The chain combines TRBV11-2 with TRBJ2-5; the D gene is possibly TRBD2 (6 bases). The CDR3 is made up of 14 amino acids. With 5 bases removed from V and 5 bases from J, the gap between germline ends came to 15 bases. Germline values: CDR1 SGHAT, CDR2 FQNNGV. CDR3: CASSPGLYGETQYF. The CDR3 region has the DNA TGTGCCAGCAGCCCGGGACTCTACGGGGAGACCCAGTACTTC.

The chain couples TRBV28 to TRBJ2-7; the D gene is possibly TRBD1 (6 bases). From germline, CDR1 is MDHEN and CDR2 SYDVKM. Trimming cost V 2 bases and J 6 bases, with 14 bases left between them. The CDR3 length is 14 residues. CDR3 residues: CASSLVPGHLEQYF. Here the CDR3 DNA reads TGTGCCAGCAGTTTAGTACCGGGACACCTCGAGCAGTACTTC.

The chain joins TRBV9 to TRBJ2-2; unclear D gene. The length of the CDR3 is 14 residues. Germline CDR1 SGDLS, CDR2 YYNGEE. Trimming pared 9 bases from V and 0 bases from J, leaving 12 bases between. The CDR3: CATSGSANTGELFF. The CDR3, as DNA: TGTGCCACCTCTGGCAGCGCGAACACCGGGGAGCTGTTTTTT.

This clone was counted a few times. The gene calls are TRBV2 and TRBJ1-5, with TRBD1 matching 9 bases. The CDR3 is 15 residues long. The V and J ends lost 6 bases and 4 bases, in that order; junction bases with no gene match: 7. Germline V gene sequence: CDR1 SNHLY, CDR2 FYNNEI. The CDR3 nucleotides are TGTGCCAGCAGACGGGACAGGGTCTCTAATCAGCCCCAGCATTTT. This translates into CASRRDRVSNQPQHF.

The chain has TRBV6-5 and TRBJ2-5; 7 nucleotides agree with TRBD1. Germline V gene lookup returns CDR1 MNHEY and CDR2 SVGAGI. CDR3 length equals 13 residues. V shed 6 bases and J 5 bases; nucleotides not matched to a gene: 6. This CDR3 is CASSYGQAETQYF. DNA for the CDR3: TGTGCCAGCAGCTATGGACAGGCGGAGACCCAGTACTTC.

The gene calls are TRBV3-1 (or the pseudogene TRBV3-2) and TRBJ2-3, with 11 bases identical to TRBD2. V lost 2 bases to trimming and J lost 0 bases; unmatched junction nucleotides: 13. Germline CDR1 is LGHDT and CDR2 is YNNKEL (reference sequence). The CDR3 length is 20 residues. DNA of the CDR3: TGTGCCAGCAGCCAATCCTACCCTGATAGCGGGAGGGCTAGCACAGATACGCAGTATTTT. This sequence encodes CASSQSYPDSGRASTDTQYF.

Here the CDR3 reads CASSQAGGADTQYF. The CDR3 region has the DNA TGTGCCAGCAGCCAAGCGGGAGGAGCAGATACGCAGTATTTT. The chain carries TRBV4-2 and TRBJ2-3, with 7 bases matching TRBD2. Germline CDR1 and CDR2: LGHNA and YNFKEQ. The length of the CDR3 is 14 residues. Trimming cost V 1 base and J 4 bases; bases outside gene matches: 2.

The chain joins TRBV7-6 to TRBJ2-1, with TRBD1 identical over 7 bases. J was trimmed by 5 bases and V by 5 bases; bases with no gene match: 6. The germline CDR1 and CDR2 sequences are SGHVS and FNYEAQ. This CDR3 has 14 residues. CDR3 loop: CASSAGTVHNEQFF. The DNA for the CDR3 is TGTGCCAGCAGCGCCGGGACAGTCCACAATGAGCAGTTCTTC.

V usage is TRBV5-5 and J usage is TRBJ2-5; no definite D call. Germline loops: CDR1 SGHKS, CDR2 YYEKEE (reference sequence). The CDR3 is made up of 14 amino acids. The V and J ends lost 2 bases and 2 bases respectively, with 10 bases between them. CDR3: CASSLMAIQETQYF. CDR3 bases: TGTGCCAGCAGCTTAATGGCCATACAAGAGACCCAGTACTTC.

The chain carries TRBV3-1 (or the pseudogene TRBV3-2) and TRBJ2-2; no clear D. V lost 1 base and J 4 bases, leaving 7 bases between the germline ends. The CDR3 is made up of 14 amino acids. CDR1 is LGHDT, CDR2 YNNKEL, per germline (reference sequence). Written as DNA, the CDR3 is TGTGCCAGCAGCCAAGGGAGTAGCACCGGGGAGCTGTTTTTT. Its protein is CASSQGSSTGELFF.

This chain joins TRBV5-1 and TRBJ1-2; the D gene is possibly TRBD1 (5 bases). V was cut by 4 bases and J by 4 bases, with 14 bases left in between. Germline V lookup: CDR1 SGHRS, CDR2 YFSETQ. The CDR3 extends over 14 amino acids. The CDR3 protein is CASSPVDSFYGYTF. The CDR3, as DNA: TGCGCCAGCAGCCCAGTCGACAGCTTCTATGGCTACACCTTC.

This chain connects TRBV12-3 or TRBV12-4 to TRBJ1-1; TRBD1 matches 7 bases. V lost 3 bases and J lost 8; bases outside the gene matches: 6. This CDR3 has 13 residues. The CDR3 is CASSLLRGPEAFF. The CDR3, as DNA: TGTGCCAGCAGTTTGCTTAGGGGGCCGGAAGCTTTCTTT.

V is TRBV20-1 and J is TRBJ1-4; D is unclear. There are 11 residues in the CDR3. Between the trimmed V and J ends, which lost 2 bases and 8 bases, there was a span of 6 bases. CDR1 and CDR2 from the germline V gene are DFQATT and SNEGSKA (reference sequence). This CDR3 is CSARWREKLFF. DNA for the CDR3: TGCAGTGCTAGATGGAGGGAAAAACTGTTTTTT.

The chain joins TRBV11-3 to TRBJ2-1; 14 positions match TRBD2. Germline CDR1 SGHNT, CDR2 YENEEA. The J segment lost 7 bases and the V segment lost 5 bases, leaving 16 bases of the junction unmatched. The CDR3 sequence is 19 residues long. The CDR3: CASSPGLAGEFRPRNEQFF. The DNA for the CDR3 is TGTGCCAGCAGCCCGGGACTAGCGGGAGAATTCCGCCCGCGGAATGAGCAGTTCTTC.

As DNA, the CDR3 is TGTGCCAGCAGTTACCTAGCGGAGCACAAAAACATTCAGTACTTC. This translates into CASSYLAEHKNIQYF. The chain carries TRBV27 and TRBJ2-4, with 7 bases that match TRBD2. Germline V gene lookup returns CDR1 MNHEY and CDR2 SMNVEV (reference sequence). V lost 4 bases, J lost 3 bases, and 6 bases stayed unmatched. The CDR3 is made up of 15 amino acids.

This chain connects TRBV9 to TRBJ1-2; D gene unclear. Per the germline V gene, CDR1 is SGDLS and CDR2 is YYNGEE. CDR3 length: 13 amino acids. Trimming removed 0 bases from V and 6 bases from J, with 9 bases in between. The CDR3 reads CASSVGLADGYTF. The CDR3 nucleotides read TGTGCCAGCAGCGTAGGGCTGGCGGATGGCTACACCTTC.

This clone appeared a single time. CDR3 sequence reads: CASSIRSLAGSSTYEQYF. CDR3 bases: TGTGCCAGTAGTATCCGGTCCCTAGCGGGGTCCTCTACCTACGAGCAGTACTTC. The J gene is TRBJ2-7, the V gene TRBV19; 9 positions match TRBD2. This CDR3 is built from 18 residues. J was trimmed by 2 bases and V by 3 bases; bases with no gene match: 14. Germline V gives CDR1 LNHDA, CDR2 SQIVND (reference sequence). Filled out from reference TRBV19 and TRBJ2-7, the complete variable domain reads DGGITQSPKYLFRKEGQNVTLSCEQNLNHDAMYWYRQDPGQGLRLIYYSQIVNDFQKGDIAEGYSVSREKKESFPLTVTSAQKNPTAFYLCASSIRSLAGSSTYEQYFGPGTRLTVT.

This clone was observed once. The chain recombines TRBV19 with TRBJ2-5; D call uncertain. Germline loops: CDR1 LNHDA, CDR2 SQIVND (reference sequence). V was clipped by 3 bases and J by 0 bases, with 5 bases between them. The CDR3 has 13 amino acids. Written as DNA, the CDR3 is TGTGCCAGTAGTATTGCAGACCAAGAGACCCAGTACTTC. Protein: CASSIADQETQYF.

The chain couples TRBV6-5 to TRBJ2-5; 8 bases align to TRBD2. Germline CDR1 reads MNHEY; CDR2 reads SVGAGI. Trimming at V came to 5 bases and at J to 4 bases, leaving 6 bases not matched to a gene. CDR3 length: 14 amino acids. The CDR3 loop is CASSRQTSVETQYF. Here the CDR3 DNA reads TGTGCCAGCAGTCGACAGACTAGCGTAGAGACCCAGTACTTC.

The chain combines TRBV10-3 with TRBJ1-6, with 7 bases identical to TRBD1. CDR1 and CDR2 from the germline V gene are ENHRY and SYGVKD. The ends lost 4 bases at V and 0 bases at J; junction bases unmatched: 9. The CDR3 spans 18 residues. The CDR3: CAISGGQVSSSYNSPLHF. The CDR3 DNA follows: TGTGCCATCAGTGGCGGACAGGTTTCGAGCTCCTATAATTCACCCCTCCACTTT.

The V call is TRBV7-8, the J call TRBJ2-1, with 11 bases matching TRBD2. Germline CDR1 reads SGHVS; CDR2 reads FQNEAQ. The CDR3 is 16 residues long. The junction had 3 bases not matched to a gene; V was cut back by 2 bases and J by 3 bases. The CDR3 DNA follows: TGTGCCAGCAGCTTATTGGGACTAGCGGACTACAATGAGCAGTTCTTC. It specifies CASSLLGLADYNEQFF.